Listed below are T cell receptor beta chains from one sample, sequenced in a study of technical replicates of blood from four donors. Assay used: immunoSEQ multiplex PCR; TCRdb lists only in-frame clones, some missing. The sample records tens of thousands of clones, approximately 93% being singletons. The sample comprised T cells isolated from PBMCs. The origin of the receptors is a human donor in good health. Each CDR3 is given with its conserved first and last residue. A D gene is named only where the DNA matches it firmly. Rows give clone size only sometimes, using once, few, many, or a class for an expanded clone.

j_gene: TRBJ2-4
d_gene: TRBD1
v_gene: TRBV4-1
abundance: NA
CDR3nt: TGCGCCAGCAGCCAGGGACAGGGCTCCAAAAACATTCAGTACTTC
CDR3aa: CASSQGQGSKNIQYF

j_gene: TRBJ2-3
d_gene: TRBD2
v_gene: TRBV4-1
abundance: once
CDR3nt: TGCGCCAGCAGAGGAGGACTAGCGGCCACAGATACGCAGTATTTT
CDR3aa: CASRGGLAATDTQYF

j_gene: TRBJ2-7
d_gene: NA
v_gene: TRBV5-6
abundance: NA
CDR3nt: TGTGCCAGCACCCGACAGTCCTACGAGCAGTACTTC
CDR3aa: CASTRQSYEQYF

j_gene: TRBJ2-1
d_gene: TRBD2
v_gene: TRBV4-1
abundance: once
CDR3nt: TGCGCCAGCAGCCAAGATTGGGGGACTAGCGAGTACAATGAGCAGTTCTTC
CDR3aa: CASSQDWGTSEYNEQFF

j_gene: TRBJ2-2
d_gene: NA
v_gene: TRBV29-1
abundance: NA
CDR3nt: TGCAGCGTAGCCAAGACAGGCGACGGGGAGCTGTTTTTT
CDR3aa: CSVAKTGDGELFF

j_gene: TRBJ2-7
d_gene: TRBD2
v_gene: TRBV6-6
abundance: NA
CDR3nt: TGTGCCAGCAGACCGGGACTAGCACTCGAGCAGTACTTC
CDR3aa: CASRPGLALEQYF

j_gene: TRBJ1-1
d_gene: NA
v_gene: TRBV7-8
abundance: once
CDR3nt: TGTGCCAGCAGCTTTCAGTTGGGATCAGGGCGGGCTTTCTTT
CDR3aa: CASSFQLGSGRAFF

j_gene: TRBJ1-2
d_gene: NA
v_gene: TRBV5-4
abundance: once
CDR3nt: TGTGCCAGCAGCTTGACCGCCGAAGCCTATGGCTACACCTTC
CDR3aa: CASSLTAEAYGYTF

j_gene: TRBJ2-2
d_gene: NA
v_gene: TRBV25-1
abundance: NA
CDR3nt: TGTGCCAGCAGTGAATTAATGGTAGGAGACGCCGGGGAGCTGTTTTTT
CDR3aa: CASSELMVGDAGELFF

j_gene: TRBJ2-5
d_gene: NA
v_gene: TRBV6-5
abundance: NA
CDR3nt: TGTGCCAGCAGTTACGGGGCAGGGCTGTACTTC
CDR3aa: CASSYGAGLYF

j_gene: TRBJ1-2
d_gene: NA
v_gene: TRBV6-1
abundance: NA
CDR3nt: TGTGCCAGCAGACTAATTCTACATCATGGCTACACCTTC
CDR3aa: CASRLILHHGYTF

j_gene: TRBJ2-3
d_gene: TRBD2
v_gene: TRBV9
abundance: NA
CDR3nt: TGTGCCAGCACCGATCCGGGACTAGCGGGACCCCCCAATGAGCCAGATACGCAGTATTTT
CDR3aa: CASTDPGLAGPPNEPDTQYF

j_gene: TRBJ1-2
d_gene: NA
v_gene: TRBV11-2
abundance: NA
CDR3nt: TGTGCCAGCAGCCAGGACAGCAGAACGAATGGCTACACCTTC
CDR3aa: CASSQDSRTNGYTF

j_gene: TRBJ2-5
d_gene: TRBD1
v_gene: TRBV5-1
abundance: NA
CDR3nt: TGCGCCAGCAGTCAACAGGGGGGAGAGACCCAGTACTTC
CDR3aa: CASSQQGGETQYF

j_gene: TRBJ2-1
d_gene: NA
v_gene: TRBV7-9
abundance: NA
CDR3nt: TGTGCCAGCAGCTTAGGCAGCTCCTACAATGAGCAGTTCTTC
CDR3aa: CASSLGSSYNEQFF

j_gene: TRBJ2-3
d_gene: NA
v_gene: TRBV5-1
abundance: NA
CDR3nt: TGCGCCAGCAGCTTGGGTGGGGCCGGCACAGATACGCAGTATTTT
CDR3aa: CASSLGGAGTDTQYF

j_gene: TRBJ2-1
d_gene: NA
v_gene: TRBV5-1
abundance: NA
CDR3nt: TGCGCCAGCAGCTTGGTGGCAGGGGGGACCTACAATGAGCAGTTCTTC
CDR3aa: CASSLVAGGTYNEQFF

j_gene: TRBJ2-5
d_gene: TRBD2
v_gene: TRBV19
abundance: NA
CDR3nt: TGTGCCAGTACCGACCGACTAGCGGGGGGTGGTGAGACCCAGTACTTC
CDR3aa: CASTDRLAGGGETQYF

j_gene: TRBJ2-1
d_gene: TRBD2
v_gene: TRBV4-1
abundance: once
CDR3nt: TGCGCCAGCAGCCAAGGACCGCGGGGGGCTCTAAATGAGCAGTTCTTC
CDR3aa: CASSQGPRGALNEQFF

j_gene: TRBJ1-1
d_gene: TRBD1
v_gene: TRBV7-9
abundance: NA
CDR3nt: TGTGCCAGCAGCTTACCGCAGGGACAGTTTAACACTGAAGCTTTCTTT
CDR3aa: CASSLPQGQFNTEAFF

j_gene: TRBJ2-3
d_gene: NA
v_gene: TRBV10-2
abundance: NA
CDR3nt: TGCGCCAGCAGTTCCTGGGAGGAGGGGACAGATACGCAGTATTTT
CDR3aa: CASSSWEEGTDTQYF

j_gene: TRBJ2-5
d_gene: TRBD1
v_gene: TRBV5-1
abundance: NA
CDR3nt: TGCGCCAGCAGCACCGACAGGGACCAAGAGACCCAGTACTTC
CDR3aa: CASSTDRDQETQYF

j_gene: TRBJ1-2
d_gene: NA
v_gene: TRBV5-1
abundance: NA
CDR3nt: TGCGCCAGCAGCTTGGCCGGGATAGGGGGATATTATGGCTACACCTTC
CDR3aa: CASSLAGIGGYYGYTF

j_gene: TRBJ2-3
d_gene: NA
v_gene: TRBV5-1
abundance: NA
CDR3nt: TGCGCCAGCAGCTTGGTTGGGGAGAGGGGCACAGATACGCAGTATTTT
CDR3aa: CASSLVGERGTDTQYF

j_gene: TRBJ1-4
d_gene: TRBD1
v_gene: TRBV5-1
abundance: NA
CDR3nt: TGCGCCAGCAGCTTGGAGGCTCCTCAGGGGGTCGAAAAACTGTTTTTT
CDR3aa: CASSLEAPQGVEKLFF

j_gene: TRBJ1-5
d_gene: TRBD1
v_gene: TRBV19
abundance: NA
CDR3nt: TGTGCCAGTAGTTACCCGCGGGGACAGAGGTTCCAGCCCCAGCATTTT
CDR3aa: CASSYPRGQRFQPQHF

j_gene: TRBJ2-3
d_gene: NA
v_gene: TRBV11-3
abundance: NA
CDR3nt: TGTGCCAGCAGCTCCCAGGGATTCACAGATACGCAGTATTTT
CDR3aa: CASSSQGFTDTQYF

j_gene: TRBJ2-7
d_gene: TRBD2
v_gene: TRBV15
abundance: NA
CDR3nt: TGTGCCACCTCCCTAGCGGGGGGGTCCTACGAGCAGTACTTC
CDR3aa: CATSLAGGSYEQYF

j_gene: TRBJ2-1
d_gene: TRBD1
v_gene: TRBV5-5
abundance: NA
CDR3nt: TGTGCCAGCAGCCGTACCGGGACAGGGTACAATGAGCAGTTCTTC
CDR3aa: CASSRTGTGYNEQFF

j_gene: TRBJ1-5
d_gene: NA
v_gene: TRBV5-1
abundance: few
CDR3nt: TGCGCCAGCAGCTTGGGCCCCGGGAGCAATCAGCCCCAGCATTTT
CDR3aa: CASSLGPGSNQPQHF

j_gene: TRBJ2-1
d_gene: TRBD2
v_gene: TRBV6-1
abundance: NA
CDR3nt: TGTGCCAGCAGTGAGGGACTAGCGGAGAGCAATGAGCAGTTCTTC
CDR3aa: CASSEGLAESNEQFF

j_gene: TRBJ2-7
d_gene: NA
v_gene: TRBV9
abundance: NA
CDR3nt: TGTGCCAGCAGCCCCCCTCTTCACTCGAAGCCCTACGAGCAGTACTTC
CDR3aa: CASSPPLHSKPYEQYF

j_gene: TRBJ2-7
d_gene: TRBD2
v_gene: TRBV7-2
abundance: NA
CDR3nt: TGTGCCAGCAGCTTATTAACGGGAGGACTTTTTAACGAGCAGTACTTC
CDR3aa: CASSLLTGGLFNEQYF

j_gene: TRBJ1-5
d_gene: NA
v_gene: TRBV7-8
abundance: NA
CDR3nt: TGTGCCAGCAGTCCCAGTGGTCAGCCCCAGCATTTT
CDR3aa: CASSPSGQPQHF

j_gene: TRBJ1-5
d_gene: NA
v_gene: TRBV30
abundance: NA
CDR3nt: TGTGCCTGGAGTGACTCCCCCGGCAATCAGCCCCAGCATTTT
CDR3aa: CAWSDSPGNQPQHF

j_gene: TRBJ2-7
d_gene: TRBD1
v_gene: TRBV11-2
abundance: NA
CDR3nt: TGTGCCAGCAGCCGTACAGGGGACCCTTCCTACGAGCAGTACTTC
CDR3aa: CASSRTGDPSYEQYF

j_gene: TRBJ1-5
d_gene: NA
v_gene: TRBV5-4
abundance: once
CDR3nt: TGTGCCAGCAGCTTGGACAGCCAAGCCCAGCATTTT
CDR3aa: CASSLDSQAQHF

j_gene: TRBJ1-5
d_gene: NA
v_gene: TRBV28
abundance: NA
CDR3nt: TGTGCCAGCAGTGGCTTTACCGATAGCAATCAGCCCCAGCATTTT
CDR3aa: CASSGFTDSNQPQHF

j_gene: TRBJ2-7
d_gene: TRBD2
v_gene: TRBV5-6
abundance: NA
CDR3nt: TGTGCCAGCAGCTTATCGGGACTAGGGCGCGAGCAGTACTTC
CDR3aa: CASSLSGLGREQYF

j_gene: TRBJ2-5
d_gene: TRBD2
v_gene: TRBV7-9
abundance: NA
CDR3nt: TGTGCCAGCAGCTTAGGCTCTAGCGGGACGGCAGAGACCCAGTACTTC
CDR3aa: CASSLGSSGTAETQYF

j_gene: TRBJ2-7
d_gene: NA
v_gene: TRBV5-6
abundance: once
CDR3nt: TGTGCCAGCAGCTTGTCACAGATCCTCTACGAGCAGTACTTC
CDR3aa: CASSLSQILYEQYF

j_gene: TRBJ2-7
d_gene: NA
v_gene: TRBV4-1
abundance: NA
CDR3nt: TGCGCCAGTAGCCTGGGGGGAGACGAGCAGTACTTC
CDR3aa: CASSLGGDEQYF

j_gene: TRBJ2-1
d_gene: TRBD2
v_gene: TRBV5-1
abundance: few
CDR3nt: TGCGCCAGCAGCTTGGGACTAGCGGTTACGAGCTCCTACAATGAGCAGTTCTTC
CDR3aa: CASSLGLAVTSSYNEQFF